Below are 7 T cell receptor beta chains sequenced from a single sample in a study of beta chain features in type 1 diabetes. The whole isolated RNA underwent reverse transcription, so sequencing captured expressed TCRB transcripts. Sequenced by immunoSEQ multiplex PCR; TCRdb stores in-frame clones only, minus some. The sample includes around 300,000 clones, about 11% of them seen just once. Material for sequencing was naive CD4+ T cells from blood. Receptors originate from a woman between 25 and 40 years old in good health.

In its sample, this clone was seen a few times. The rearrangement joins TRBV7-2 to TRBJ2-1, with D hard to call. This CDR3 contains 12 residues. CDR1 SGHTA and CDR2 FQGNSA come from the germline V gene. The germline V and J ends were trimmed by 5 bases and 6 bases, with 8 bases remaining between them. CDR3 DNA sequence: TGTGCCAGCAGCCCAACGGGCAATGAGCAGTTCTTC. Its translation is CASSPTGNEQFF.

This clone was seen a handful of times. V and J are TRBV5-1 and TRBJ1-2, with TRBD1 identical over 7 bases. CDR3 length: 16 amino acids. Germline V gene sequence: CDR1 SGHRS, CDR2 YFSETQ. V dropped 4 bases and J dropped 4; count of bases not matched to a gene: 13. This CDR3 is CASSPETGSVGYGYTF. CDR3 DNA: TGCGCCAGCAGCCCAGAGACAGGGTCTGTGGGCTATGGCTACACCTTC.

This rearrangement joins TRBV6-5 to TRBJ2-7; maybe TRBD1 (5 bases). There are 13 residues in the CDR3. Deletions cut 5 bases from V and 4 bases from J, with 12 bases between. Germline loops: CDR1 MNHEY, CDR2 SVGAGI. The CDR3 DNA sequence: TGTGCCAGCAGTCCAACCCAGGGTTACGAGCAGTACTTC. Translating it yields CASSPTQGYEQYF.

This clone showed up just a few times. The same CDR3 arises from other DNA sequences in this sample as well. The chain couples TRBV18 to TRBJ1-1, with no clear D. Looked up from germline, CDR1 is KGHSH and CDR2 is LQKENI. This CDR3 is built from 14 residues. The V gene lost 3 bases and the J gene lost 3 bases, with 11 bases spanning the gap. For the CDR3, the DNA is TGTGCCAGCTCACCTACCGGGGTAGACACTGAAGCTTTCTTT. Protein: CASSPTGVDTEAFF. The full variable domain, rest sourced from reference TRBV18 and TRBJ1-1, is NAGVMQNPRHLVRRRGQEARLRCSPMKGHSHVYWYRQLPEEGLKFMVYLQKENIIDESGMPKERFSAEFPKEGPSILRIQQVVRGDSAAYFCASSPTGVDTEAFFGQGTRLTVV.

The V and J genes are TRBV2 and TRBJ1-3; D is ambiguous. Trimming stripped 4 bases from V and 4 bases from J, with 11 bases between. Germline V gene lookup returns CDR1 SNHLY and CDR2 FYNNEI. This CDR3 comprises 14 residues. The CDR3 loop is CASSAGSLGNTIYF. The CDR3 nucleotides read TGTGCCAGCAGTGCCGGGTCTCTGGGAAACACCATATATTTT.

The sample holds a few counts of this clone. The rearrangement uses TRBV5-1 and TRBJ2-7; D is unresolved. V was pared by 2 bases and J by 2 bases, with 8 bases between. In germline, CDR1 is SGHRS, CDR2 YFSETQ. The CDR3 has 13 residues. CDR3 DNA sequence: TGCGCCAGCAGCTTCACTCGCACCTACGAGCAGTACTTC. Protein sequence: CASSFTRTYEQYF.

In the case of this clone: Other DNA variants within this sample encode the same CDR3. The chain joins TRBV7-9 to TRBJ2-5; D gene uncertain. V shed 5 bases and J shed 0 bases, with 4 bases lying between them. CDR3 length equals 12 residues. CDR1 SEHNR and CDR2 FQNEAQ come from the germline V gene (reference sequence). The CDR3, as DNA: TGTGCCAGCAGCCTCTACCAAGAGACCCAGTACTTC. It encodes CASSLYQETQYF.